This T cell receptor (beta chain) was profiled in a study of T cell responses to AZD1222 COVID-19 vaccine. Study background: Second-dose intervals of approximately 4 or approximately 12 weeks were pooled.

Whole-study results and caveats: Females made up more of the donors, who were largely white British, and clonal diversity may have come out too low.

V lost 10 bases and J lost 3; bases outside the gene matches: 11. The CDR3 consists of 16 residues. Germline values: CDR1 MDHEN, CDR2 SYDVKM. Only in-frame clones appear in the TCRdb table, and some are missing; sequencing was by immunoSEQ multiplex PCR. The table has 95,000 to 120,000 clones, about 86% seen once. On this clone: Its cognate antigen is unknown.

The input for sequencing was peripheral blood, taken on day 0 of AZD1222 vaccination. V is TRBV28 and J is TRBJ2-1, with 11 bases lining up with TRBD2. The origin of this receptor is an adult in good health. The CDR3 sequence is CATGPIAGGSYNEQFF. The CDR3 DNA sequence: TGTGCCACCGGACCAATAGCGGGGGGGAGCTACAATGAGCAGTTCTTC.